These 26 T cell receptor beta chains share one sample of origin, sequenced in a study of T cell responses to AZD1222 COVID-19 vaccine. Profiling relied on immunoSEQ multiplex PCR, and the TCRdb table lists in-frame clones only, not all of them. The top ten hold under 3.5% of the sample, which has more than 110,000 clones, around 90% seen once. The material was peripheral blood, obtained on day 0 of AZD1222 vaccination. The receptors derive from an adult in good health.

V is TRBV9 and J is TRBJ1-2; D call uncertain. The CDR3 consists of 12 residues. Germline lookup yields CDR1 SGDLS and CDR2 YYNGEE. V shed 2 bases and J shed 8 bases, with 10 bases lying between them. In DNA form, the CDR3 reads TGTGCCAGCAGCGTCCTCCCGGGAGGCTACACCTTC. It translates to CASSVLPGGYTF.

The J gene is TRBJ1-1, the V gene TRBV20-1; D gene ambiguous. The CDR3 is 11 amino acids. Between the trimmed V and J ends, which lost 1 base and 9 bases, there was a span of 9 bases. Germline CDR1 and CDR2: DFQATT and SNEGSKA (reference sequence). CDR3: CSARGSSKAFF. Written as DNA, the CDR3 is TGCAGTGCTAGAGGGTCGTCTAAAGCTTTCTTT.

The genes are TRBV7-6 and TRBJ2-3; the D gene is possibly TRBD2 (5 bases). CDR3 length: 19 amino acids. Trimming removed 3 bases at V and 2 bases at J, with 24 bases between. Germline lookup yields CDR1 SGHVS and CDR2 FNYEAQ. The CDR3 nucleotides are TGTGCCAGCAGCTTTAGTTCGTCGTCACTCGGACTTCACACAGATACGCAGTATTTT. The encoded protein is CASSFSSSSLGLHTDTQYF.

The rearrangement joins TRBV5-1 to TRBJ2-5; 10 nucleotides agree with TRBD1. This CDR3 comprises 16 residues. Per the germline V gene, CDR1 is SGHRS and CDR2 is YFSETQ. Unmatched junction bases numbered 6, after V lost 4 bases and J lost 0 bases. CDR3 in DNA: TGCGCCAGCAGCACCCGGACAGGGGGGTACCAAGAGACCCAGTACTTC. It specifies CASSTRTGGYQETQYF. The complete variable domain, with remaining parts taken from reference TRBV5-1 and TRBJ2-5, reads KAGVTQTPRYLIKTRGQQVTLSCSPISGHRSVSWYQQTPGQGLQFLFEYFSETQRNKGNFPGRFSGRQFSNSRSEMNVSTLELGDSALYLCASSTRTGGYQETQYFGPGTRLLVL.

V usage is TRBV4-1 and J usage is TRBJ2-2; weak D call: TRBD2 (5 bases). The germline V gene has CDR1 MGHRA and CDR2 YSYEKL. CDR3 length: 20 residues. V gave up 1 base and J gave up 1 base, with 22 bases separating them. The CDR3 nucleotides read TGCGCCAGCAGCCAAGCCCAGCGGCTTTCGACTTTAATGAACACCGGGGAGCTGTTTTTT. Amino acids: CASSQAQRLSTLMNTGELFF.

V usage is TRBV28 and J usage is TRBJ1-3; 9 bases align to TRBD1. The CDR3 has 14 amino acids. V dropped 6 bases and J dropped 4; count of bases not matched to a gene: 4. Germline-derived CDR1 and CDR2 are MDHEN and SYDVKM. Here the CDR3 DNA reads TGTGCCAGCAGCCGACAGGGGGTAGGAAACACCATATATTTT. It codes for CASSRQGVGNTIYF.

This chain uses TRBV9 with TRBJ2-7; 8 bases match TRBD2. Trimming at V came to 4 bases and at J to 5 bases, leaving 11 bases not matched to a gene. Germline loops: CDR1 SGDLS, CDR2 YYNGEE. The CDR3 has 15 amino acids. In DNA, the CDR3 is TGTGCCAGCAGCACCTCCGGGACTAGAGCGGACGAGCAGTACTTC. Its protein is CASSTSGTRADEQYF. Combining the CDR3 with reference TRBV9 and TRBJ2-7 gives the whole variable domain DSGVTQTPKHLITATGQRVTLRCSPRSGDLSVYWYQQSLDQGLQFLIQYYNGEERAKGNILERFSAQQFPDLHSELNLSSLELGDSALYFCASSTSGTRADEQYFGPGTRLTVT.

The rearrangement joins TRBV11-3 to TRBJ1-5; a possible D gene is TRBD1 (5 bases). V was shortened by 0 bases and J by 4 bases, with 10 bases between the two germline ends. CDR3 length equals 15 residues. Germline lookup yields CDR1 SGHNT and CDR2 YENEEA. This CDR3 reads CASSLDRDGNQPQHF. CDR3 coding DNA: TGTGCCAGCAGCTTAGATAGGGACGGGAATCAGCCCCAGCATTTT. The full variable domain, in which reference TRBV11-3 and TRBJ1-5 provide the parts outside the CDR3, is EAGVVQSPRYKIIEKKQPVAFWCNPISGHNTLYWYLQNLGQGPELLIRYENEEAVDDSQLPKDRFSAERLKGVDSTLKIQPAELGDSAVYLCASSLDRDGNQPQHFGDGTRLSIL.

The chain uses TRBV7-8 and TRBJ2-3; 9 bases are shared with TRBD2. Germline V lookup: CDR1 SGHVS, CDR2 FQNEAQ. Trimming cost V 7 bases and J 4 bases; bases outside gene matches: 6. The CDR3 spans 14 residues. The CDR3 region has the DNA TGTGCCAGCACGGCGGGGGGGTTGCCAGATACGCAGTATTTT. It is translated as CASTAGGLPDTQYF.

The chain links TRBV7-2 to TRBJ2-1; no firm D call. V was pared by 5 bases and J by 2 bases, with 13 bases between. This CDR3 contains 15 residues. Per the germline V gene, CDR1 is SGHTA and CDR2 is FQGNSA. CDR3 DNA sequence: TGTGCCAGCAGCCCCCCAGGAGCGCCCTACAATGAGCAGTTCTTC. Translated, it gives CASSPPGAPYNEQFF.

The genes are TRBV9 and TRBJ1-1; 10 positions match TRBD1. This CDR3 region has 13 residues. CDR1 SGDLS and CDR2 YYNGEE come from the germline V gene. The trim removed 3 bases at V and 5 bases at J, leaving 1 base unmatched. The CDR3 loop reads CASSGTGGTEAFF. The CDR3 bases are TGTGCCAGCAGCGGGACAGGGGGGACTGAAGCTTTCTTT.

The J gene is TRBJ1-4, the V gene TRBV27; D unresolved. V lost 6 bases and J 6 bases, leaving 11 bases between the germline ends. Germline V gene lookup returns CDR1 MNHEY and CDR2 SMNVEV (reference sequence). The CDR3 extends over 13 amino acids. The CDR3 region has the DNA TGTGCCAGCAGCCGGCGAGTTTATGAAAAACTGTTTTTT. It specifies CASSRRVYEKLFF.

The V call is TRBV9, the J call TRBJ2-5; D may be TRBD1 (5 bases). Trimming took off 3 bases at V and 7 bases at J, with 22 bases between the two ends. Germline V gene data show CDR1 as SGDLS and CDR2 as YYNGEE. The CDR3 extends over 16 amino acids. This CDR3 is CASSDRMEQAVGTQYF. The CDR3 nucleotides read TGTGCCAGCAGCGACCGCATGGAACAGGCCGTGGGGACCCAGTACTTC.

This clone was picked up one time. This chain uses TRBV5-1 with TRBJ1-4, with D maybe TRBD1 (6 bases). Germline CDR1 reads SGHRS; CDR2 reads YFSETQ. V lost 7 bases and J 7 bases, leaving 17 bases between the germline ends. The CDR3 loop spans 14 amino acids. Here the CDR3 reads CASGQQGSGEKLFF. The DNA for the CDR3 is TGCGCCAGCGGTCAACAGGGCAGCGGTGAAAAACTGTTTTTT. The variable domain in full, completed from reference TRBV5-1 and TRBJ1-4, reads KAGVTQTPRYLIKTRGQQVTLSCSPISGHRSVSWYQQTPGQGLQFLFEYFSETQRNKGNFPGRFSGRQFSNSRSEMNVSTLELGDSALYLCASGQQGSGEKLFFGSGTQLSVL.

This clone was counted between two and nine times. CDR3 sequence reads: CASYPGGGTEAFF. DNA for the CDR3: TGTGCCAGCTATCCGGGGGGAGGAACTGAAGCTTTCTTT. The chain uses TRBV18 and TRBJ1-1; D perhaps matches TRBD1 (5 bases). The CDR3 runs to 13 residues. In germline, CDR1 is KGHSH, CDR2 LQKENI. The germline V and J ends were trimmed by 7 bases and 5 bases, with 14 bases remaining between them.

The chain couples TRBV5-1 to TRBJ2-1; 7 nucleotides line up with TRBD2. This CDR3 is built from 16 residues. The germline V gene has CDR1 SGHRS and CDR2 YFSETQ. Germline trimming cut 6 bases from V and 4 bases from J; bases unmatched to any gene: 13. CDR3: CASNPGTTIPYNEQFF. The CDR3 DNA reads as TGCGCCAGCAATCCCGGGACTACCATCCCTTACAATGAGCAGTTCTTC.

The V gene is TRBV2, the J gene TRBJ1-5; no clear D gene. This CDR3 is built from 14 residues. Germline V gene sequence: CDR1 SNHLY, CDR2 FYNNEI. V was pared by 3 bases and J by 2 bases, with 8 bases between. The CDR3 region is CASSDTFGNQPQHF. CDR3 DNA sequence: TGTGCCAGCAGTGACACCTTTGGCAATCAGCCCCAGCATTTT. The full variable domain, rest sourced from reference TRBV2 and TRBJ1-5, is EPEVTQTPSHQVTQMGQEVILRCVPISNHLYFYWYRQILGQKVEFLVSFYNNEISEKSEIFDDQFSVERPDGSNFTLKIRSTKLEDSAMYFCASSDTFGNQPQHFGDGTRLSIL.

V gene TRBV18 combines with J gene TRBJ2-1; D unresolved. The V end lost 3 bases, the J end lost 0 bases, and 6 bases lay between the germline ends. CDR1 KGHSH and CDR2 LQKENI come from the germline V gene. This CDR3 has 14 amino acids. CDR3 DNA: TGTGCCAGCTCACCGATTGGCTCCTACAATGAGCAGTTCTTC. Protein: CASSPIGSYNEQFF.

This sequence joins TRBV27 and TRBJ2-1; 8 positions match TRBD2. The germline V gene encodes CDR1 MNHEY and CDR2 SMNVEV (reference sequence). V shed 6 bases, J shed 7 bases, and the junction held 8 bases outside the gene matches. The CDR3 covers 14 residues. Here the CDR3 reads CASSKAGALNEQFF. The CDR3 DNA sequence: TGTGCCAGCAGCAAAGCGGGAGCCCTTAATGAGCAGTTCTTC.

The chain uses TRBV6-2 or TRBV6-3 and TRBJ2-1; 10 bases agree with TRBD2. Losses at the gene ends were 6 bases for V and 6 bases for J; bases not matched to a gene: 5. Germline CDR1 reads MNHEY; CDR2 reads SVGEGT. The CDR3 is made up of 14 amino acids. The CDR3 loop reads CASSLAGVSNEQFF. DNA for the CDR3: TGTGCCAGCAGCCTAGCGGGAGTGAGCAATGAGCAGTTCTTC.

The chain couples TRBV5-1 to TRBJ1-4, with D perhaps matching TRBD1 (6 bases). CDR1 is SGHRS, CDR2 YFSETQ, per germline. V dropped 1 base and J dropped 8 bases, with 12 bases sitting between them. This CDR3 has 14 residues. CDR3 DNA sequence: TGCGCCAGCAGCTTGAGGGGGTCCGGGGAAAAACTGTTTTTT. Amino acid sequence: CASSLRGSGEKLFF.

The chain employs TRBV9 and TRBJ1-6, with a possible D match to TRBD1 (5 bases). There are 15 residues in the CDR3. CDR1 and CDR2 (germline): SGDLS, YYNGEE. The ends were cut back, 4 bases at V and 6 bases at J, with 14 bases in the middle. CDR3: CASSYPDSINSPLHF. The DNA for the CDR3 is TGTGCCAGCAGCTATCCTGACAGCATTAATTCACCCCTCCACTTT.

The chain is built from TRBV11-3 and TRBJ2-3; the D gene is possibly TRBD1 (5 bases). The CDR3 is made up of 12 amino acids. Trimming removed 3 bases from V and 6 bases from J, with 7 bases in between. CDR1 and CDR2 (germline): SGHNT, YENEEA. The CDR3 DNA sequence: TGTGCCAGCAGCTTTCGACAGGATACGCAGTATTTT. It specifies CASSFRQDTQYF. The whole variable domain, remainder taken from reference TRBV11-3 and TRBJ2-3, is EAGVVQSPRYKIIEKKQPVAFWCNPISGHNTLYWYLQNLGQGPELLIRYENEEAVDDSQLPKDRFSAERLKGVDSTLKIQPAELGDSAVYLCASSFRQDTQYFGPGTRLTVL.

The chain links TRBV29-1 to TRBJ2-1; possibly TRBD1 for D (5 bases). Trimming removed 7 bases from V and 2 bases from J, with 6 bases in between. The germline gives CDR1 SQVTM, CDR2 ANQGSEA. The CDR3 contains 11 residues. The CDR3 sequence: CSADTYNEQFF. CDR3 DNA sequence: TGCAGCGCGGACACCTACAATGAGCAGTTCTTC.

The CDR3 region is CASQEVQETQYF. As DNA, the CDR3 is TGTGCCAGCCAGGAGGTCCAAGAGACCCAGTACTTC. V usage is TRBV28 and J usage is TRBJ2-5; weak D call: TRBD2 (5 bases). The germline V gene encodes CDR1 MDHEN and CDR2 SYDVKM. The CDR3 has 12 residues. The germline V and J ends were trimmed by 8 bases and 1 base, with 8 bases remaining between them.

The chain combines TRBV5-1 with TRBJ1-2; possibly TRBD1 for D (5 bases). The CDR3 has 16 amino acids. In germline, CDR1 is SGHRS, CDR2 YFSETQ. The V end lost 1 base, the J end lost 3 bases, and 16 bases lay between the germline ends. In DNA form, the CDR3 reads TGCGCCAGCAGCTTGTCAGGGACGGGATCATACTATGGCTACACCTTC. Its translation: CASSLSGTGSYYGYTF. Filled out from reference TRBV5-1 and TRBJ1-2, the complete variable domain reads KAGVTQTPRYLIKTRGQQVTLSCSPISGHRSVSWYQQTPGQGLQFLFEYFSETQRNKGNFPGRFSGRQFSNSRSEMNVSTLELGDSALYLCASSLSGTGSYYGYTFGSGTRLTVV.